The 21 T cell receptor beta chains below come from one sample, sequenced in a study of beta chain features in type 1 diabetes. Reverse transcribing all isolated RNA meant expressed TCRB transcripts were sequenced. Data came from immunoSEQ multiplex PCR; TCRdb stores just in-frame clones and leaves some out. The sample carries hundreds of thousands of clones, around 7.6% recorded once. Input material: central memory CD4+ T cells from blood. The receptor source for this set is a woman younger than 35 in good health.

In this sample, this clone turned up a few times. The genes are TRBV7-6 and TRBJ2-7; 8 nucleotides align to TRBD1. V lost 5 bases to trimming and J lost 2 bases; unmatched junction nucleotides: 14. The CDR3 is made up of 17 amino acids. The germline gives CDR1 SGHVS, CDR2 FNYEAQ. CDR3 DNA sequence: TGTGCCAGCAGCCCCGGACAGGGAACGGTGGGCACCTACGAGCAGTACTTC. This encodes CASSPGQGTVGTYEQYF.

CDR3 residues: CASGPSGTGGYEQYF. CDR3 in DNA: TGTGCCAGCGGCCCGTCCGGGACAGGGGGCTACGAGCAGTACTTC. The chain combines TRBV7-2 with TRBJ2-7, with 11 bases fitting TRBD1. Trimming cost V 8 bases and J 3 bases; bases outside gene matches: 9. The CDR3 extends over 15 amino acids. The germline V gene has CDR1 SGHTA and CDR2 FQGNSA. The whole variable domain, filled in from reference TRBV7-2 and TRBJ2-7, reads GAGVSQSPSNKVTEKGKDVELRCDPISGHTALYWYRQSLGQGLEFLIYFQGNSAPDKSGLPSDRFSAERTGGSVSTLTIQRTQQEDSAVYLCASGPSGTGGYEQYFGPGTRLTVT.

There are many counts of this clone. This chain links TRBV4-2 with TRBJ1-4; no clear D gene. The CDR3 has 16 amino acids. V dropped 4 bases and J dropped 3 bases, with 15 bases sitting between them. The germline V gene encodes CDR1 LGHNA and CDR2 YNFKEQ. The CDR3 DNA is TGTGCCAGCAGCCGGCAGCAGCGGCGGGCTAATGAAAAACTGTTTTTT. It codes for CASSRQQRRANEKLFF.

Only a few counts were recorded for this clone. This chain connects TRBV5-1 to TRBJ2-7; tentative D call: TRBD1 (6 bases). The CDR3 sequence is 16 residues long. Trimming cost V 0 bases and J 4 bases, with 17 bases left between them. Germline values: CDR1 SGHRS, CDR2 YFSETQ. CDR3 DNA: TGCGCCAGCAGCTTGGGGATCCCGGGACACCAATACGAGCAGTACTTC. It is translated as CASSLGIPGHQYEQYF.

The gene calls are TRBV4-2 and TRBJ2-7; 14 bases agree with TRBD2. The CDR3 has 15 amino acids. Trimming took 1 base from V and 13 from J; bases not matched to a gene: 9. CDR1 and CDR2 (germline): LGHNA, YNFKEQ. This CDR3 is CASSQVGTSGRAVYF. The CDR3 DNA reads TGTGCCAGCAGCCAAGTGGGGACTAGCGGGAGAGCGGTCTACTTC.

The V call is TRBV25-1, the J call TRBJ2-1; D could derive from TRBD1 or TRBD2 (6 bases each). This CDR3 is built from 13 residues. V lost 7 bases and J 9 bases, leaving 16 bases between the germline ends. Germline lookup yields CDR1 MGHDK and CDR2 SYGVNS. The DNA for the CDR3 is TGTGCCAGCAAAGGAGGGGGGAACGGTGAGCAGTTCTTC. Protein: CASKGGGNGEQFF.

This clone was seen ten or more times. This rearrangement joins TRBV7-8 to TRBJ2-6; D is unresolved. With 2 bases removed from V and 0 bases from J, the gap between germline ends came to 8 bases. CDR1 SGHVS and CDR2 FQNEAQ come from the germline V gene. The CDR3 runs to 16 residues. CDR3 bases: TGTGCCAGCAGCTTATTAGGGTTCTCTGGGGCCAACGTCCTGACTTTC. Translation gives CASSLLGFSGANVLTF.

This clone was seen only a few times. J is TRBJ2-4 and V is TRBV5-6; 11 bases match TRBD2. The CDR3 is 14 amino acids. Trimming at V came to 4 bases and at J to 7 bases, leaving 4 bases not matched to a gene. Germline-derived CDR1 and CDR2 are SGHDT and YYEEEE. The CDR3 sequence is CASSRTSGRNIQYF. The DNA of the CDR3 is TGTGCCAGCAGCCGGACTAGCGGGCGGAACATTCAGTACTTC.

This clone was counted between two and nine times. The CDR3 spells CASSPTGGRDTQYF. The CDR3 bases are TGTGCCAGCAGCCCTACAGGGGGCCGAGATACGCAGTATTTT. The chain couples TRBV5-6 to TRBJ2-3; 9 bases are a match to TRBD1. CDR1 is SGHDT and CDR2 is YYEEEE in the germline V gene. V was clipped by 4 bases and J by 5 bases; unmatched bases: 5. The CDR3 length is 14 residues.

This chain joins TRBV7-6 and TRBJ1-1, with D unclear. The germline V and J ends were trimmed by 1 base and 4 bases, with 7 bases remaining between them. CDR1 SGHVS and CDR2 FNYEAQ come from the germline V gene. The CDR3 is 13 amino acids. CDR3 loop: CASSLDAVTEAFF. CDR3 bases: TGTGCCAGCAGCTTAGATGCGGTCACTGAAGCTTTCTTT.

This clone was counted a few times. The chain employs TRBV29-1 and TRBJ1-2; D perhaps matches TRBD1 (5 bases). Germline V gives CDR1 SQVTM, CDR2 ANQGSEA. The CDR3 sequence is 14 residues long. The V end was cut by 4 bases, the J end by 5 bases, with 17 bases between. The DNA of the CDR3 is TGCAGCGTTGCCGGGAGGGGCAGGGATTATGGCTACACCTTC. This encodes CSVAGRGRDYGYTF.

This clone turned up a few times. The V call is TRBV7-2, the J call TRBJ2-2; 10 nucleotides align to TRBD2. The CDR3 has 16 amino acids. J lost 4 bases, V lost 2 bases, and 4 bases had no gene match. The germline CDR1 and CDR2 sequences are SGHTA and FQGNSA. CDR3 amino acids: CASSLISSGSTGELFF. The DNA for the CDR3 is TGTGCCAGCAGCTTAATTTCTAGCGGGAGCACCGGGGAGCTGTTTTTT.

The V call is TRBV5-1, the J call TRBJ2-1, with D uncertain. Trimming pared 0 bases from V and 1 base from J, leaving 5 bases between. This CDR3 is built from 14 residues. Germline V gene sequence: CDR1 SGHRS, CDR2 YFSETQ. The CDR3, as DNA: TGCGCCAGCAGCTTGGAGTATTCCTACAATGAGCAGTTCTTC. This encodes CASSLEYSYNEQFF.

The V and J genes are TRBV28 and TRBJ1-5, with a weak D call TRBD1 (5 bases). The CDR3 has 17 residues. The ends were cut back, 1 base at V and 3 bases at J, with 16 bases in the middle. Germline CDR1 reads MDHEN; CDR2 reads SYDVKM. The CDR3 spells CASSLLSEGADNQPQHF. Here the CDR3 DNA reads TGTGCCAGCAGTTTATTATCAGAAGGGGCGGACAATCAGCCCCAGCATTTT.

This clone was found a few times. This chain links TRBV19 with TRBJ2-7, with a possible D match to TRBD2 (6 bases). Germline V gene sequence: CDR1 LNHDA, CDR2 SQIVND (reference sequence). This CDR3 region has 16 residues. V shed 5 bases and J shed 2 bases, with 19 bases lying between them. CDR3 amino acids: CASSPWIADSTYEQYF. The CDR3 DNA reads TGTGCCAGTAGTCCCTGGATAGCGGATTCAACCTACGAGCAGTACTTC.

This clone was detected a few times. This chain joins TRBV9 and TRBJ2-1, with 8 bases lining up with TRBD1. This CDR3 contains 15 residues. Germline loops: CDR1 SGDLS, CDR2 YYNGEE. Trimming took 0 bases from V and 7 from J; bases not matched to a gene: 6. The CDR3 is CASSVGSGGLNEQFF. Written as DNA, the CDR3 is TGTGCCAGCAGCGTAGGGTCAGGGGGCTTAAATGAGCAGTTCTTC.

The CDR3 reads CASSPNGQNYGYTF. The CDR3 coding sequence is TGTGCCAGCAGTCCCAATGGCCAAAACTATGGCTACACCTTC. The gene calls are TRBV27 and TRBJ1-2; D is uncertain. CDR1 MNHEY and CDR2 SMNVEV come from the germline V gene (reference sequence). Trimming took 5 bases from V and 2 from J, leaving 12 bases between them. This CDR3 has 14 residues.

This clone was seen more than once but under ten times. V gene TRBV7-2 combines with J gene TRBJ2-7; no clear D gene. This CDR3 is 14 amino acids long. CDR1 and CDR2 from the germline V gene are SGHTA and FQGNSA. V lost 1 base to trimming and J lost 5 bases, with 12 bases between them. Here the CDR3 DNA reads TGTGCCAGCAGCTTAGTAGATGGAACCCACGAGCAGTACTTC. Amino acids: CASSLVDGTHEQYF.

The chain employs TRBV25-1 and TRBJ2-7; TRBD1 matches at 7 bases. The CDR3 covers 13 residues. The germline gives CDR1 MGHDK, CDR2 SYGVNS. V lost 6 bases, J lost 4 bases, and 6 bases stayed unmatched. The CDR3 DNA is TGTGCCAGCAGACCGGGACAGACTTACGAGCAGTACTTC. Amino acid sequence: CASRPGQTYEQYF.

The chain links TRBV18 to TRBJ2-3; D might be TRBD1 (6 bases). The germline gives CDR1 KGHSH, CDR2 LQKENI. V gave up 2 bases and J gave up 1 base, with 16 bases separating them. The CDR3 runs to 17 residues. The CDR3 DNA is TGTGCCAGCTCACCAACACAGGGTAGCCGGGGCACAGATACGCAGTATTTT. As protein: CASSPTQGSRGTDTQYF.

This clone was seen a few times. This rearrangement joins TRBV6-1 to TRBJ1-1, with 11 nucleotides matching TRBD1. This CDR3 has 15 residues. Germline CDR1 reads MNHNS; CDR2 reads SASEGT. V was pared by 6 bases and J by 8 bases, with 11 bases of the junction left unmatched. The CDR3 protein is CASSPTGQGEREAFF. Written as DNA, the CDR3 is TGTGCCAGCAGCCCCACGGGACAGGGGGAGAGGGAAGCTTTCTTT.